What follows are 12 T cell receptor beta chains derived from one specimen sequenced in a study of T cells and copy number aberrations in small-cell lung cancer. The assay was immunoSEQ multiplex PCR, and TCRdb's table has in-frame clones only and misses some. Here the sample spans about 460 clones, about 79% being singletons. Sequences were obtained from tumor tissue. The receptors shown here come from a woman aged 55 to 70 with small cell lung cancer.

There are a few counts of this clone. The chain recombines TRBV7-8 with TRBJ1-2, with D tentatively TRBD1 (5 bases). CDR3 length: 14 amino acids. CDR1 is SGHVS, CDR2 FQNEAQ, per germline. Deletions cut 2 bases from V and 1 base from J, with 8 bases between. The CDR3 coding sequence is TGTGCCAGCAGCTTATTGGGGGGTAACTATGGCTACACCTTC. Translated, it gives CASSLLGGNYGYTF.

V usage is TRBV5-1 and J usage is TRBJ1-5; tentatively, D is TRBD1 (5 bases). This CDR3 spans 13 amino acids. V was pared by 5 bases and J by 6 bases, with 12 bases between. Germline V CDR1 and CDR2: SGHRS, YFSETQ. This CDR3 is CASSIGGSQPQHF. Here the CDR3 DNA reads TGCGCCAGCAGTATCGGGGGAAGTCAGCCCCAGCATTTT.

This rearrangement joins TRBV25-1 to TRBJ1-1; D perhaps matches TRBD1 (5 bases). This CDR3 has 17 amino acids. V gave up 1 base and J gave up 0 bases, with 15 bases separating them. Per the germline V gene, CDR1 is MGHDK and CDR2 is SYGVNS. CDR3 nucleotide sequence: TGTGCCAGCAGTGAATCCCCGGGGGTGGGGCTGAACACTGAAGCTTTCTTT. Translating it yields CASSESPGVGLNTEAFF. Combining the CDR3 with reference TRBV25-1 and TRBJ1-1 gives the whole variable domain EADIYQTPRYLVIGTGKKITLECSQTMGHDKMYWYQQDPGMELHLIHYSYGVNSTEKGDLSSESTVSRIRTEHFPLTLESARPSHTSQYLCASSESPGVGLNTEAFFGQGTRLTVV.

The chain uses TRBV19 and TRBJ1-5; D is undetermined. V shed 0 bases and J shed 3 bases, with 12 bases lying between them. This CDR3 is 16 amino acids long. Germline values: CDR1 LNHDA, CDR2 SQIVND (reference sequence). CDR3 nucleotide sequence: TGTGCCAGTAGTATAGAGGGAGGGATCCACAATCAGCCCCAGCATTTT. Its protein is CASSIEGGIHNQPQHF.

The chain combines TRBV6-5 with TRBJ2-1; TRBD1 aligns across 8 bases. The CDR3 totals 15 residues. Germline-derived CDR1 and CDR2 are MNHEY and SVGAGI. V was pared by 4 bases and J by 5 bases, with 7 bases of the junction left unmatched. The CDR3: CASSSWTGLNNEQFF. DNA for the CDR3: TGTGCCAGCAGTTCCTGGACAGGGCTTAACAATGAGCAGTTCTTC.

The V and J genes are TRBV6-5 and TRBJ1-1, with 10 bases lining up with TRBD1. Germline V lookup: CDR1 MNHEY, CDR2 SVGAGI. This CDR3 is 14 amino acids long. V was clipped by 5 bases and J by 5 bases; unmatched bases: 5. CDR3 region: CASSRTGGRTEAFF. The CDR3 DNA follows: TGTGCCAGCAGTCGGACAGGGGGTCGTACTGAAGCTTTCTTT.

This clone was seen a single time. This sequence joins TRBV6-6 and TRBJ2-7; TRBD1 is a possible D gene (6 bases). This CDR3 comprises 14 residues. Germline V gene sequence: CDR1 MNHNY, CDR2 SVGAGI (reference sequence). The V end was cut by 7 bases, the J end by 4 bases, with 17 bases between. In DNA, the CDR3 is TGTGCCAGCACCAACAAGGGACACCCATACGAGCAGTACTTC. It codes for CASTNKGHPYEQYF.

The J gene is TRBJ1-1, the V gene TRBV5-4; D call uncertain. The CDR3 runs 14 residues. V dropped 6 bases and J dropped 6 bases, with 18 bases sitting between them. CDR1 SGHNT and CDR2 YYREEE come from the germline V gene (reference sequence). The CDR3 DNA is TGTGCCAGCACCGCTTCTCCAGGAGGTCCTGAAGCTTTCTTT. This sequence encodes CASTASPGGPEAFF.

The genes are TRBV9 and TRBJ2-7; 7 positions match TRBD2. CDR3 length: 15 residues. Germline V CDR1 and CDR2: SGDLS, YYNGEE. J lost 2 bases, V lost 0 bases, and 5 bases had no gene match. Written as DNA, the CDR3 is TGTGCCAGCAGCGTAGGGCAAGCGGGGACCTACGAGCAGTACTTC. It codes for CASSVGQAGTYEQYF.

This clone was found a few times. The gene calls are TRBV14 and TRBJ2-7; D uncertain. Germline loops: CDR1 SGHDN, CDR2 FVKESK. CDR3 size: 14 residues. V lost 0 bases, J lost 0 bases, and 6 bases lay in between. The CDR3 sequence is CASSQEGSSYEQYF. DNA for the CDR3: TGTGCCAGCAGCCAAGAAGGCAGCTCCTACGAGCAGTACTTC.

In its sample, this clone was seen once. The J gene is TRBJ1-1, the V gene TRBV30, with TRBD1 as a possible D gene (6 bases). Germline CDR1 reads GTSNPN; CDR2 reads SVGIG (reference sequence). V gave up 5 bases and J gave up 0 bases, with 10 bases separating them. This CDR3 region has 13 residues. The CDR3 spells CAWQGQLNTEAFF. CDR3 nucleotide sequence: TGTGCCTGGCAAGGACAGTTGAACACTGAAGCTTTCTTT. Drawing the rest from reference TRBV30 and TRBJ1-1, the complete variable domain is SQTIHQWPATLVQPVGSPLSLECTVEGTSNPNLYWYRQAAGRGLQLLFYSVGIGQISSEVPQNLSASRPQDRQFILSSKKLLLSDSGFYLCAWQGQLNTEAFFGQGTRLTVV.

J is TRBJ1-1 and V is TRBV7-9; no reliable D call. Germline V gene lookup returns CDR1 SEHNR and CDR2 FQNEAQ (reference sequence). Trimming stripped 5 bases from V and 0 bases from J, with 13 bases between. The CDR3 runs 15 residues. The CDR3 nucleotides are TGTGCCAGCAGCCCCGGCGGTTACATGAACACTGAAGCTTTCTTT. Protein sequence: CASSPGGYMNTEAFF.